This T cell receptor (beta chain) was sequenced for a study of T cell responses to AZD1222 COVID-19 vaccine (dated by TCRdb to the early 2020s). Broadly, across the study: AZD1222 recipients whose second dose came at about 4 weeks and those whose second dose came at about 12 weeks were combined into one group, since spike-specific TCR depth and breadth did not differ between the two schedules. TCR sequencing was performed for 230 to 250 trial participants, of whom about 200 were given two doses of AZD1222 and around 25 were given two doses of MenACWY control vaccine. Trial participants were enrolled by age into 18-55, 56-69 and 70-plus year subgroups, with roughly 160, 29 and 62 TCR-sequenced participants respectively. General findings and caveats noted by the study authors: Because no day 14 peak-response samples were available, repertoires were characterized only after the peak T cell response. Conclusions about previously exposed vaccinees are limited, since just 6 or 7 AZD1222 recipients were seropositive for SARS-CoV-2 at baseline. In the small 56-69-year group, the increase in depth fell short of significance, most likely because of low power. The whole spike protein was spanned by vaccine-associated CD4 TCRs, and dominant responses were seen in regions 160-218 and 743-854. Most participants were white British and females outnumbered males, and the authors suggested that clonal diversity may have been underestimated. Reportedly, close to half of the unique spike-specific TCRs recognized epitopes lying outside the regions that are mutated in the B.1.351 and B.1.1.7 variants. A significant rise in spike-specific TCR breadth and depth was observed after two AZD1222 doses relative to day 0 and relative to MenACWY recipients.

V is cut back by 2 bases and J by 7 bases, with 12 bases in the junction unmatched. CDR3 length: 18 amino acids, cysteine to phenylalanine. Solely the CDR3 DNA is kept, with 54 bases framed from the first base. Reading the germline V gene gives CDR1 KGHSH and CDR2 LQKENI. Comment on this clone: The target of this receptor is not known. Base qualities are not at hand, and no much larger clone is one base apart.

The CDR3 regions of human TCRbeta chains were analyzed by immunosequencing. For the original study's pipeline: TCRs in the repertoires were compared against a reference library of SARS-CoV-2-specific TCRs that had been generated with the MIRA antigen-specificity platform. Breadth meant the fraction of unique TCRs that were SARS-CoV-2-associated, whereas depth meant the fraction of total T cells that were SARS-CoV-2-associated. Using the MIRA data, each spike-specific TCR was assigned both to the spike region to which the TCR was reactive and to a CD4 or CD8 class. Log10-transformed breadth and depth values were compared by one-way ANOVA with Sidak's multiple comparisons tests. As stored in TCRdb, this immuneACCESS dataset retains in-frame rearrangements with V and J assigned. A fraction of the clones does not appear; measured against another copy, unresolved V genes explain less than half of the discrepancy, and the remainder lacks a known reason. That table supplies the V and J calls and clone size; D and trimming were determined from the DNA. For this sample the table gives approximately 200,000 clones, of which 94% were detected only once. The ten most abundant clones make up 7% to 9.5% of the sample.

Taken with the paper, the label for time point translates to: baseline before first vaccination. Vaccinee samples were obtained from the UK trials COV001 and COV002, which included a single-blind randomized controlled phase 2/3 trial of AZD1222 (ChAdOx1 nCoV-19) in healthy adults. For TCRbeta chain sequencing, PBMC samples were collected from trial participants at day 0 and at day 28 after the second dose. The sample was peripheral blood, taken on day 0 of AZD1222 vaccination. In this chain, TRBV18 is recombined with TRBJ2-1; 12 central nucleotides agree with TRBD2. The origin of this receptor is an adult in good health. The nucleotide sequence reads TGTGCCAGCTCACCATTAGTCCTAGCGGGAGGGCCAGTGAATGAGCAGTTCTTC. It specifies CASSPLVLAGGPVNEQFF.